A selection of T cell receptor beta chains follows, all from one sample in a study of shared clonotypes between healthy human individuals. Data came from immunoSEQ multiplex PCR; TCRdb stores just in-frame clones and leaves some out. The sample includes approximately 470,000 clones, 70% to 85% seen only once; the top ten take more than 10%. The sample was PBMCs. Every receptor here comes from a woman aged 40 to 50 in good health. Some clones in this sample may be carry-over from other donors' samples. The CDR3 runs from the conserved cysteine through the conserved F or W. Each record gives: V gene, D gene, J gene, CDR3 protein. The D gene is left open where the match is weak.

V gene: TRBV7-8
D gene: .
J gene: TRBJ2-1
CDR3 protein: CASSQVLDGNEQFF

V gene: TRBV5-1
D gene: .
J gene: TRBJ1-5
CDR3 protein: CASSLGGTGGGEPQHF

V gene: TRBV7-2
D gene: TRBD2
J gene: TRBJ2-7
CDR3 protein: CASTRGGLAGVYEQYF

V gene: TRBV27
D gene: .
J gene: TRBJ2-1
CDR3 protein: CASRRQATSSYNEQFF

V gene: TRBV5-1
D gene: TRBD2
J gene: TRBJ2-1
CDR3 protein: CASSLERGSSYNEQFF

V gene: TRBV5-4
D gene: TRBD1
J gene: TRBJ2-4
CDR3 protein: CASSQGAALAKNIQYF

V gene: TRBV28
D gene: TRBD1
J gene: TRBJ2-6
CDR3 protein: CASRPGQGARGANVLTF

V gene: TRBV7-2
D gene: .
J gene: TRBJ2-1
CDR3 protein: CATSGAPNNEQFF

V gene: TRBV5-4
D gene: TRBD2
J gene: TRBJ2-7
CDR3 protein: CASSFQVAGVPEQYF

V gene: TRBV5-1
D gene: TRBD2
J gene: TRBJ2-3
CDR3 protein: CASSPEGRATDTQYF

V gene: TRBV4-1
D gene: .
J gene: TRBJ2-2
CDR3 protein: CASSQGRRGTPNTGELFF

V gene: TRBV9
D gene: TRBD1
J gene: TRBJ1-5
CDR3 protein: CANVRGPGNQPQHF

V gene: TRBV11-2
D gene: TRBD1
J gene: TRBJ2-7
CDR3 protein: CASNLQGYEQYF

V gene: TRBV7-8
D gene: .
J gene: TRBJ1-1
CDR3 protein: CASSPHQRVAFF

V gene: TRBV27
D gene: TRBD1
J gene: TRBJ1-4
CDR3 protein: CASSPWGQGNEKLFF

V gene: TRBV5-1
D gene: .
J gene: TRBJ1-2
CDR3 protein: CASSETGQPLKF

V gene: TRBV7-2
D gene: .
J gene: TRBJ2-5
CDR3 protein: CASSLDYQETQYF

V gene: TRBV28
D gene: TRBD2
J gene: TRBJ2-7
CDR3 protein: CASRGGLTYEQYF

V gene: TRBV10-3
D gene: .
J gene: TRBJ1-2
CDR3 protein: CAITTPQSNYGYTF

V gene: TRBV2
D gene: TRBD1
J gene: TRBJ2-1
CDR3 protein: CASKRDRDPREQFF

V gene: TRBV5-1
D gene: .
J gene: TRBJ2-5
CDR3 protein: CASSFWGPFSRSQETQYF

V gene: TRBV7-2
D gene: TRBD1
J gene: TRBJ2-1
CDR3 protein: CASSRTGVYNEQFF

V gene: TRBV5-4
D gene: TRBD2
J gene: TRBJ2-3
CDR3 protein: CASSLGTSGRRSTDTQYF

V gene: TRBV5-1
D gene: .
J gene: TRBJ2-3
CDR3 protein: CASSLTEPSTDTQYF

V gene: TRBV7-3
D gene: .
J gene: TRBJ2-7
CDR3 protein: CASSQGSTPYGQYF

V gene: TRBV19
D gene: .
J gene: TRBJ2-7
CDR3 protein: CASSMGAGQEYEQYF

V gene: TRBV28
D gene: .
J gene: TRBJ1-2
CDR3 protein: CASSFLNLDRYGYTF

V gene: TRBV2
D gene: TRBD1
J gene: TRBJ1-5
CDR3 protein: CASDRGQAYSNQPQHF

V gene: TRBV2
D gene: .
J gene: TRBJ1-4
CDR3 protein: CASSEGGVGEKLFF

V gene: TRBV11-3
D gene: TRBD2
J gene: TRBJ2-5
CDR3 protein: CASSPGLAGVRETQYF

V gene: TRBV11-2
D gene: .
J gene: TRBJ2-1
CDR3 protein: CASSQSGTYNEQFF

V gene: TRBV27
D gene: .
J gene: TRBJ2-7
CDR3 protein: CASSLGQHASEQYF

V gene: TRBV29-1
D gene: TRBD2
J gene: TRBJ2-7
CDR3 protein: CSVGTSHSYEQYF